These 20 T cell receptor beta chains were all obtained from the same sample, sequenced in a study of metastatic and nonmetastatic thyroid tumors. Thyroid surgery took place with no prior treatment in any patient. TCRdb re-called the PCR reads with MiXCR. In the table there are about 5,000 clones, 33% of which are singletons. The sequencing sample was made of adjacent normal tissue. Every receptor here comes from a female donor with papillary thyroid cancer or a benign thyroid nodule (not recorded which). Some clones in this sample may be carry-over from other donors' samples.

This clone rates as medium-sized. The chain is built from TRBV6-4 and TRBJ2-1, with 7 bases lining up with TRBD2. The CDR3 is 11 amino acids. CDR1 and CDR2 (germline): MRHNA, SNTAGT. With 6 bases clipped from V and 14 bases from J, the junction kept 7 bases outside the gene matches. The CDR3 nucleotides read TGTGCCAGCAGGGGGGGGGAGGGAGAGTTCTTC. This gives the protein CASRGGEGEFF.

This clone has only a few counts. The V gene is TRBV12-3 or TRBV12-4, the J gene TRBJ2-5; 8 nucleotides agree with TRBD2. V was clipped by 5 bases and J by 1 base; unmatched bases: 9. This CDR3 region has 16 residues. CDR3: CASSERSGSGQETQYF. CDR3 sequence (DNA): TGTGCCAGCAGTGAAAGGAGCGGGAGTGGCCAAGAGACCCAGTACTTC.

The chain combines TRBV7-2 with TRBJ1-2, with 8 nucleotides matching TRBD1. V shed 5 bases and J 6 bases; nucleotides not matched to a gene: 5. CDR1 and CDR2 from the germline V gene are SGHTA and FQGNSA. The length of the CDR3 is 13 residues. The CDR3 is CASSQQTGDGYTF. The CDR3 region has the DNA TGTGCCAGCAGCCAACAGACAGGGGATGGCTACACCTTC.

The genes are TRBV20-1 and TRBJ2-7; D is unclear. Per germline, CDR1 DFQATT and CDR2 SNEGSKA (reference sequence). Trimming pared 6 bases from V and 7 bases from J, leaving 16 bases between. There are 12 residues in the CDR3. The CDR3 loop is CSAIRPTTEQYF. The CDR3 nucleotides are TGCAGTGCCATCCGACCTACTACAGAGCAGTACTTC.

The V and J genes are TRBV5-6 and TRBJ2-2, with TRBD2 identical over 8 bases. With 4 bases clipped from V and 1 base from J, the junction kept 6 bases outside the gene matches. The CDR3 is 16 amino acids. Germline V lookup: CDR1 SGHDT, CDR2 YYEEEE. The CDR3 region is CASSPRTSRNTGELFF. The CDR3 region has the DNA TGTGCCAGCAGCCCACGGACTAGCCGGAACACCGGGGAGCTGTTTTTT.

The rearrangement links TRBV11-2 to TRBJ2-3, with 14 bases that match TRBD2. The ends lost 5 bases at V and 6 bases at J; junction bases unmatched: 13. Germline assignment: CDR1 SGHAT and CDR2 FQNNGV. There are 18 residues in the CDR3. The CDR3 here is CASSRSTGLAGVSDTQYF. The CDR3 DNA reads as TGTGCCAGCAGCCGAAGTACGGGACTAGCGGGAGTATCGGATACGCAGTATTTT. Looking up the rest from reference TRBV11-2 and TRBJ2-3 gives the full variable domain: EAGVAQSPRYKIIEKRQSVAFWCNPISGHATLYWYQQILGQGPKLLIQFQNNGVVDDSQLPKDRFSAERLKGVDSTLKIQPAKLEDSAVYLCASSRSTGLAGVSDTQYFGPGTRLTVL.

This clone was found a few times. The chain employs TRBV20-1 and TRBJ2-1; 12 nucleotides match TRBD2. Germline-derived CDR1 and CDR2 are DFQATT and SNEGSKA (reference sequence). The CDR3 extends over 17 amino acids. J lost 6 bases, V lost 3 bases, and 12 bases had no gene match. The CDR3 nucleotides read TGCAGTGCTAGGCCCGCCCTGACTAGCGGGGGCCTCAATGAGCAGTTCTTC. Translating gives CSARPALTSGGLNEQFF.

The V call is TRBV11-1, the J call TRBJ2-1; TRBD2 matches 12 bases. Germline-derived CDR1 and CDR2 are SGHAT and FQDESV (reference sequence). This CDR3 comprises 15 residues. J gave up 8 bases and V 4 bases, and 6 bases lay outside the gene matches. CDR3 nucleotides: TGTGCCAGCAGCTCTAGCGGGGGGGCCCTCGATGAGCAGTTCTTC. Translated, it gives CASSSSGGALDEQFF.

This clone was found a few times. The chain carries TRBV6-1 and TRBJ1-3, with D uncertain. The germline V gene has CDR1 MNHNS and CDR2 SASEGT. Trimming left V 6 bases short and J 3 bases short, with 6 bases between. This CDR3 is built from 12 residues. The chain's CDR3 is CASRLSGNTIYF. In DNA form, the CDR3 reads TGTGCCAGCAGGTTGAGTGGAAACACCATATATTTT.

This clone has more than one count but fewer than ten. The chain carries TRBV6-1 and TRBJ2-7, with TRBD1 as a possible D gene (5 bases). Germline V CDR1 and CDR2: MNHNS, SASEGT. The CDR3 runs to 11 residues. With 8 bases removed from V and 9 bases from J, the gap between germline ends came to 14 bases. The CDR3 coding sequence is TGTGCCAGCGACTCTGGGGCGGTGCAGTACGTC. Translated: CASDSGAVQYV.

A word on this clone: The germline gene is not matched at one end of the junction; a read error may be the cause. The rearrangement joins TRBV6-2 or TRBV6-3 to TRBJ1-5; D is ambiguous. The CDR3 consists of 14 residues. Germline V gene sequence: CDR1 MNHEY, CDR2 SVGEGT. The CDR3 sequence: CVSSYGSDNQPQHF. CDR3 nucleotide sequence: TGTGTCAGCAGTTATGGCAGCGATAATCAGCCCCAGCATTTT.

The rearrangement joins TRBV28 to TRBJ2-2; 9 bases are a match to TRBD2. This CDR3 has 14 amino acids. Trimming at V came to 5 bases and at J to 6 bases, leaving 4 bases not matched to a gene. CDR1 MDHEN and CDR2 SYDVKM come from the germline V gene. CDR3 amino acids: CASSRTSAAGELFF. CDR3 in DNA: TGTGCCAGCAGTCGGACTAGCGCTGCCGGGGAGCTGTTTTTT.

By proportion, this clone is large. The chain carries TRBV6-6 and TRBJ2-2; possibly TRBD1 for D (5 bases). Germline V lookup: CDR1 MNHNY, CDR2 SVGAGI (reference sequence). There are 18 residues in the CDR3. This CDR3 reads CASYTLRMDTRNTGELFF. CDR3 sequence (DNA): TGTGCAAGCTATACCCTAAGGATGGACACCAGAAACACCGGGGAGCTGTTTTTT.

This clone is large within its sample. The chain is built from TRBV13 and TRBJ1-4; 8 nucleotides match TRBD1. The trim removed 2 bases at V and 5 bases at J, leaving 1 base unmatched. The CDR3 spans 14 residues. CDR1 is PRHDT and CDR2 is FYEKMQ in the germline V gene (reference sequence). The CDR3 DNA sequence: TGTGCCAGCAGCTTAAGACAGGGGAATGAAAAACTGTTTTTT. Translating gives CASSLRQGNEKLFF.

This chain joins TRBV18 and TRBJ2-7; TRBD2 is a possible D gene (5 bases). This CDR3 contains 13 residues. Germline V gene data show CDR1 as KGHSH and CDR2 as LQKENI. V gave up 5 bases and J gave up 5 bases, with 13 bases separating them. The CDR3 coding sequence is TGTGCCAGCTCAGCAAGCGGAGCCCACGAGCAGTACTTC. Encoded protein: CASSASGAHEQYF.

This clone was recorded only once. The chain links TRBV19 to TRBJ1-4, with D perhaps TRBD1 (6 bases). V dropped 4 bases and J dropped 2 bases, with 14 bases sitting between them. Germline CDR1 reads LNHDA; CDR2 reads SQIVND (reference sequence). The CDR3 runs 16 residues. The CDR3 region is CASSTLQGGTNEKLFF. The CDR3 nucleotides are TGTGCCAGTAGTACTCTACAGGGAGGCACTAATGAAAAACTGTTTTTT. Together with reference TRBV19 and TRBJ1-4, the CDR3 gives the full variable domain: DGGITQSPKYLFRKEGQNVTLSCEQNLNHDAMYWYRQDPGQGLRLIYYSQIVNDFQKGDIAEGYSVSREKKESFPLTVTSAQKNPTAFYLCASSTLQGGTNEKLFFGSGTQLSVL.

CDR3: CASSLDLGTRSEKLFF. The DNA for the CDR3 is TGTGCCAGCAGCTTAGATTTGGGGACAAGGAGTGAAAAACTGTTTTTT. This rearrangement joins TRBV11-2 to TRBJ1-4; weak D call: TRBD1 (6 bases). The V end lost 0 bases, the J end lost 7 bases, and 15 bases lay between the germline ends. This CDR3 has 16 residues. Per germline, CDR1 SGHAT and CDR2 FQNNGV.

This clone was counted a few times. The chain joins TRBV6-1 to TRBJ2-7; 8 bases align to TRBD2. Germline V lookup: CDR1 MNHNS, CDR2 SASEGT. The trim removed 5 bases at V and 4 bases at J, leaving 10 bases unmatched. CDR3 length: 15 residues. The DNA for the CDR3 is TGTGCCAGCAGTCCTCAAACCAGCGGGAGTTACGAGCAGTACTTC. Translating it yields CASSPQTSGSYEQYF.

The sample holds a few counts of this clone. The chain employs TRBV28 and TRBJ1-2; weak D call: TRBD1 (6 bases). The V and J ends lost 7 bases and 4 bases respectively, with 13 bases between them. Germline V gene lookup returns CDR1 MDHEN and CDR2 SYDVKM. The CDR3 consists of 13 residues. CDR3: CASTETGSYGYTF. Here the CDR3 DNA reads TGTGCCAGCACCGAAACAGGGAGCTATGGCTACACCTTC.

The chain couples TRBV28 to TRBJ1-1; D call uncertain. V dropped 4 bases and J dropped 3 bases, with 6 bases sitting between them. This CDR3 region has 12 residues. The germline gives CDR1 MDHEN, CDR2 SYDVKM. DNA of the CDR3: TGTGCCAGCAGTTCAGGACACACTGAAGCTTTCTTT. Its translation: CASSSGHTEAFF. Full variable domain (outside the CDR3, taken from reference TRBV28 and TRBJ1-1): DVKVTQSSRYLVKRTGEKVFLECVQDMDHENMFWYRQDPGLGLRLIYFSYDVKMKEKGDIPEGYSVSREKKERFSLILESASTNQTSMYLCASSSGHTEAFFGQGTRLTVV.